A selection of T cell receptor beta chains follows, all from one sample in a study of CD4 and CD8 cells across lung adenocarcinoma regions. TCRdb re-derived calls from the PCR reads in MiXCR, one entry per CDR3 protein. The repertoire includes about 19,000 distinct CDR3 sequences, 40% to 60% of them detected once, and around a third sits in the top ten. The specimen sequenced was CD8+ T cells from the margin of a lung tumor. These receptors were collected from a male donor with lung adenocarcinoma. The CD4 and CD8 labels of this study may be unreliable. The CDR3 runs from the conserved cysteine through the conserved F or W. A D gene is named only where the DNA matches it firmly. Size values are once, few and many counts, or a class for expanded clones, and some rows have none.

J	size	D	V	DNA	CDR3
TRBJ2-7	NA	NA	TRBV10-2	TGCGCCAGCAGTGATTTGAGGGGCTACGAGCAGTACTTC	CASSDLRGYEQYF
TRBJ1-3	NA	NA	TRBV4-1	TGCGCCAGCAGCCAAACCGCGAACTCTGGAAACACCATATATTTT	CASSQTANSGNTIYF
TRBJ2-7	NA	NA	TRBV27	TGTGCCAGCAGTTTGACCCCAGGGGTCCACGAGCAGTACTTC	CASSLTPGVHEQYF
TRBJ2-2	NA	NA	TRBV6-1	TGTGCCAGCAGTCCGACAGCCGGGGAGCTGTTTTTT	CASSPTAGELFF
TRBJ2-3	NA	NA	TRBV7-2	TGTGCCAGCAGCTTAGCGGGACTCGTTAATGAGCAGTTCTTT	CASSLAGLVNEQFF
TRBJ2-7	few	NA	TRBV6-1	TGTGCCAGCAGTCGGGCTGGGGGCGAGCAGTACTTC	CASSRAGGEQYF
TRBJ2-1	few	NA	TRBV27	TGTGCCAGCAGTTTATTTGGGATCCCCTCCTACAATGAGCAGTTCTTC	CASSLFGIPSYNEQFF
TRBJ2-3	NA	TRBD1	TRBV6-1	TGTGCCAGGGCCAAAGGGGGCCGTGACCCAGATACCCAGTACTTT	CARAKGGRDPDTQYF
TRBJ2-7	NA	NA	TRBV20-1	TGCAGTGCTACAGGGGCTCTCTCCTACGAGCAGTACTTC	CSATGALSYEQYF
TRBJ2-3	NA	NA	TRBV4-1	TGCGCCAGCAGCCAGGGGGGCGTGGGCACAGACACGCAGTATTTC	CASSQGGVGTDTQYF
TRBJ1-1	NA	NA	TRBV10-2	TGCGCCAGCAGTAACACGGGAAGCACTGAAGCTTTCTTT	CASSNTGSTEAFF
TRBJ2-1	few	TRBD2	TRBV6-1	TGTGCCAGCACCCCCCGATTACTAGCGGGATACAATGAGCAGTTCTTC	CASTPRLLAGYNEQFF
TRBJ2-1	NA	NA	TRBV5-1	TGCGCCAGCAGCTTGATCCCTAGTGAGCAGTTCTTC	CASSLIPSEQFF
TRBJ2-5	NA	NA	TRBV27	TGTGGGAGCAGTTTCCAAGAGACCCAGTATTTC	CGSSFQETQYF